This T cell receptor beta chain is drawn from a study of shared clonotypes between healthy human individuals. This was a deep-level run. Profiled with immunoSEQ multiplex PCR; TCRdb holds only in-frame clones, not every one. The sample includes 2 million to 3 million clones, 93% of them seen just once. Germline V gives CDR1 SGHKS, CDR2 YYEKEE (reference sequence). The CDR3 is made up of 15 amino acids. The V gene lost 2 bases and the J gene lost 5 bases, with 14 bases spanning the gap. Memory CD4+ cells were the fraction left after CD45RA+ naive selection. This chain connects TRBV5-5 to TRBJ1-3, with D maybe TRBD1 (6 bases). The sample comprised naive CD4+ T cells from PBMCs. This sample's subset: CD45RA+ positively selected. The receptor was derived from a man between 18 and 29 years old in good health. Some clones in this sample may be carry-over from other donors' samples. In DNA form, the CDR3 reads TGTGCCAGCAGCTTACCGTCAGGGGATAGAAACACCATATATTTT. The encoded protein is CASSLPSGDRNTIYF.